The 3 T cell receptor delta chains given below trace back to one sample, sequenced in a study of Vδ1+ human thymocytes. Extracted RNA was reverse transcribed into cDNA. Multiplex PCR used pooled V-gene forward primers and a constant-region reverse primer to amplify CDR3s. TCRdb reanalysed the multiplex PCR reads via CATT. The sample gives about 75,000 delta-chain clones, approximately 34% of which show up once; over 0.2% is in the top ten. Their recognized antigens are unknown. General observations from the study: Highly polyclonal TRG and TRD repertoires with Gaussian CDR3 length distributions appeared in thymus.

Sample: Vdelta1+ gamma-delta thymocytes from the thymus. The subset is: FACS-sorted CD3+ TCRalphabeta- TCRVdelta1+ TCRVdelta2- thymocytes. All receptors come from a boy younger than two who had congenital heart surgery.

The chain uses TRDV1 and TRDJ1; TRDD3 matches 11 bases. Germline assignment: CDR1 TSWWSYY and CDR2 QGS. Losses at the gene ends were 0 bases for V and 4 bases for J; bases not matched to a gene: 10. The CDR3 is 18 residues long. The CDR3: CALGELVPGGYNDDKLIF. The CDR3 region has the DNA TGTGCTCTTGGGGAACTAGTTCCTGGGGGATACAATGACGATAAACTCATCTTT.

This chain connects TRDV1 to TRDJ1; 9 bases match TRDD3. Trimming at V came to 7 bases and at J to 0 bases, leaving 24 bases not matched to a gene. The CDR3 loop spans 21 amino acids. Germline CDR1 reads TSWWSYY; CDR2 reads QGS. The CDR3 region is CALAVLAFPSLLGEYTDKLIF. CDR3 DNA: TGTGCTCTTGCTGTCCTCGCCTTCCCTTCCTTACTGGGGGAGTACACCGATAAACTCATCTTT.

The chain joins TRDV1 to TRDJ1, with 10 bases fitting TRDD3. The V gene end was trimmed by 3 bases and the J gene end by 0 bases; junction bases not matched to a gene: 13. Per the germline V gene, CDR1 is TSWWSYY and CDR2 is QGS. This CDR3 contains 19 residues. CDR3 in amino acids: CALGDFPTGGSQYTDKLIF. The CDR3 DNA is TGTGCTCTTGGGGACTTTCCTACTGGGGGATCCCAGTACACCGATAAACTCATCTTT.